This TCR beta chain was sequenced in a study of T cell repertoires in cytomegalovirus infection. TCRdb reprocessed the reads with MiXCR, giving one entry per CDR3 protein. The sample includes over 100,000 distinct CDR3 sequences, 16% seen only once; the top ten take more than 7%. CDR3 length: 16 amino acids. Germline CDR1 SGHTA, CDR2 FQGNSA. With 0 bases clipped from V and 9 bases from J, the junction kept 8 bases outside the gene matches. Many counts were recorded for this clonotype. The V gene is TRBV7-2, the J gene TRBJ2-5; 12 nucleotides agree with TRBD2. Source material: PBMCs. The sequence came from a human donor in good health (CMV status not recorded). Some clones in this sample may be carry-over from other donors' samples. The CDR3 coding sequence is TGTGCCAGCAGCTTAGCGGAGCTAGCGGGGGGGCAGGCCCAGTACTTC. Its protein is CASSLAELAGGQAQYF.